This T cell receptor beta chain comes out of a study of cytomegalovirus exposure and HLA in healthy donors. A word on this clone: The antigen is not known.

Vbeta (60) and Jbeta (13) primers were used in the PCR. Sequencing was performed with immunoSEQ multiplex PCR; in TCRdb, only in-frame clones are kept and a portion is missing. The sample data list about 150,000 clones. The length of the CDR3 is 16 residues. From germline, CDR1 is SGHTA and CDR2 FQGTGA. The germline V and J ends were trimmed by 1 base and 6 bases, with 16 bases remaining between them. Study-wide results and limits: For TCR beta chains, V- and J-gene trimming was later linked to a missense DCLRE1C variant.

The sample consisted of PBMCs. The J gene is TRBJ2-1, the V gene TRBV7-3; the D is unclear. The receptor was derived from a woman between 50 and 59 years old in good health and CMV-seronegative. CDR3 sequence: CASSLRKISPGNEQFF. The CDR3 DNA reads TGTGCCAGCAGCTTAAGAAAAATTTCGCCGGGCAATGAGCAGTTCTTC.